This TCR beta chain originates from a study of CD8 T cells in Susac syndrome. V lost 4 bases and J lost 6, with 15 bases in between. Germline V gene data show CDR1 as SGHVS and CDR2 as FQNEAQ. The CDR3 sequence is 14 residues long. Sequencing targeted TCR beta in blood CD8+ and CD4+ T cells. Reverse transcription of roughly 0.5 to 1 ug RNA used random hexamers. The immunoSEQ assay covered 54 Vbeta and 13 Jbeta segments for CDR3. TCRdb reprocessed the immunoSEQ multiplex PCR reads with MiXCR, giving one entry per CDR3 protein. The data hold 160,000 or so distinct CDR3 sequences, with roughly 94% observed a single time.

The sample consisted of CD4+ T cells from PBMCs. The rearrangement links TRBV7-8 to TRBJ1-1, with TRBD1 as a possible D gene (6 bases). The clonotype comes from a human donor with multiple sclerosis. The CDR3, as DNA: TGTGCCAGCAGCTCATACAGGGTCGGTGCTGAAGCTTTCTTT. As protein: CASSSYRVGAEAFF.